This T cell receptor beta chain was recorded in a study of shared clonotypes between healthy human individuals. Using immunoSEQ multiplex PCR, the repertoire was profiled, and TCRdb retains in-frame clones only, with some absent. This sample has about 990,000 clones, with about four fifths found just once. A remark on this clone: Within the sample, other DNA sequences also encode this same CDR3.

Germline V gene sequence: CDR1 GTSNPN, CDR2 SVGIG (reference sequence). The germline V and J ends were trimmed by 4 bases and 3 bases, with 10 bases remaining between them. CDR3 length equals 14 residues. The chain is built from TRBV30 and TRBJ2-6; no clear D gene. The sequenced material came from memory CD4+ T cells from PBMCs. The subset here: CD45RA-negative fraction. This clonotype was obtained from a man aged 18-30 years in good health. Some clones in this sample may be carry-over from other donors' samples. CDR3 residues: CAWTWGGGANVLTF. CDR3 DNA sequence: TGTGCCTGGACTTGGGGTGGTGGGGCCAACGTCCTGACTTTC.